Presented here are 20 T cell receptor beta chains from one specimen sequenced in a study of shared clonotypes between healthy human individuals. Clones were sequenced by immunoSEQ multiplex PCR, and TCRdb holds only the in-frame ones, with some missing. This table has tens of thousands of clones, over 55% appearing once. The material sequenced was memory CD8+ T cells sorted from blood. The subset here: CD45RO+ cells pooled with CCR7-negative TemRA cells. The receptors stem from a man aged 25 to 40 in good health.

V usage is TRBV7-7 and J usage is TRBJ2-6; no clear D. Trimming pared 5 bases from V and 5 bases from J, leaving 13 bases between. Per the germline V gene, CDR1 is SSHAT and CDR2 is FNYEAQ (reference sequence). The CDR3 is 15 residues long. CDR3 DNA: TGTGCCAGCAGCGTGCCACAAAGTCGGGCCAACGTCCTGACTTTC. Translated, it gives CASSVPQSRANVLTF. The variable domain in full, with the rest retrieved from reference TRBV7-7 and TRBJ2-6, is GAGVSQSPRYKVTKRGQDVTLRCDPISSHATLYWYQQALGQGPEFLTYFNYEAQPDKSGLPSDRFSAERPEGSISTLTIQRTEQRDSAMYRCASSVPQSRANVLTFGAGSRLTVL.

CDR3 region: CASSDRAIQNRGQGYTF. Here the CDR3 DNA reads TGTGCCAGCAGTGACCGGGCGATTCAAAACAGGGGACAAGGCTACACCTTC. V and J are TRBV2 and TRBJ1-2; 7 bases agree with TRBD1. After removal of 3 bases from V and 8 bases from J, the junction contained 18 bases not matched to a gene. The CDR3 covers 17 residues. CDR1 and CDR2 (germline): SNHLY, FYNNEI.

J is TRBJ2-7 and V is TRBV7-9; perhaps TRBD1 as D (5 bases). Germline CDR1 is SEHNR and CDR2 is FQNEAQ (reference sequence). This CDR3 contains 15 residues. V was cut by 5 bases and J by 2 bases, with 16 bases left in between. The CDR3 spells CASSPDGHLAYEQYF. The CDR3 DNA follows: TGTGCCAGCAGCCCCGACGGACACCTCGCCTACGAGCAGTACTTC.

This chain connects TRBV27 to TRBJ2-3, with 12 bases that match TRBD2. V shed 5 bases and J 1 base; nucleotides not matched to a gene: 10. The CDR3 consists of 18 residues. Germline-derived CDR1 and CDR2 are MNHEY and SMNVEV (reference sequence). The CDR3 loop reads CASSRGLAGSVRTDTQYF. The CDR3 region has the DNA TGTGCCAGCAGTCGAGGACTAGCGGGATCGGTTCGCACAGATACGCAGTATTTT.

This clone was counted a few times. The chain joins TRBV2 to TRBJ2-5, with D unclear. The germline V gene encodes CDR1 SNHLY and CDR2 FYNNEI. Trimming took off 8 bases at V and 6 bases at J, with 13 bases between the two ends. The CDR3 has 12 amino acids. In DNA form, the CDR3 reads TGTGCCAGCCCCAGCCCCGGGCAGACCCAGTACTTC. Encoded protein: CASPSPGQTQYF. Looking up the rest from reference TRBV2 and TRBJ2-5 gives the full variable domain: EPEVTQTPSHQVTQMGQEVILRCVPISNHLYFYWYRQILGQKVEFLVSFYNNEISEKSEIFDDQFSVERPDGSNFTLKIRSTKLEDSAMYFCASPSPGQTQYFGPGTRLLVL.

This clone was counted a few times. This sample also contains other DNA sequences that code for the same CDR3. The chain carries TRBV15 and TRBJ2-7; D uncertain. Germline-derived CDR1 and CDR2 are LNHNV and YYDKDF (reference sequence). This CDR3 comprises 13 residues. The V and J ends lost 0 bases and 1 base respectively, with 4 bases between them. Written as DNA, the CDR3 is TGTGCCACCAGCAGAGATAGATCCTACGAGCAGTACTTC. Protein product: CATSRDRSYEQYF.

The rearrangement uses TRBV10-1 and TRBJ1-5; the match to TRBD1 covers 8 bases. This CDR3 spans 13 amino acids. Germline V gene lookup returns CDR1 WNHNN and CDR2 SYGVQD (reference sequence). V shed 6 bases and J 4 bases; nucleotides not matched to a gene: 2. For the CDR3, the DNA is TGCGCCAGCAGAAGACAGGGGAATCAGCCCCAGCATTTT. Translated, it gives CASRRQGNQPQHF.

The CDR3: CASSGTHDSPYEQYF. DNA of the CDR3: TGTGCCAGCAGCGGAACCCACGACTCACCCTACGAGCAGTACTTC. The chain has TRBV28 and TRBJ2-7; no clear D gene. The CDR3 totals 15 residues. Germline V gene data show CDR1 as MDHEN and CDR2 as SYDVKM. V lost 6 bases to trimming and J lost 2 bases, with 17 bases between them.

This sequence joins TRBV6-1 and TRBJ2-1; 8 nucleotides agree with TRBD2. The CDR3 is made up of 16 amino acids. CDR1 is MNHNS, CDR2 SASEGT, per germline. V dropped 4 bases and J dropped 8; count of bases not matched to a gene: 13. CDR3 sequence: CASSALAEGPFDEQFF. DNA for the CDR3: TGTGCCAGCAGTGCACTAGCGGAGGGACCCTTCGATGAGCAGTTCTTC.

This chain links TRBV2 with TRBJ2-1; D remains ambiguous. Germline-derived CDR1 and CDR2 are SNHLY and FYNNEI. CDR3 length equals 12 residues. The germline V and J ends were trimmed by 0 bases and 8 bases, with 5 bases remaining between them. CDR3 region: CASSEAGYEQFF. The CDR3 DNA sequence: TGTGCCAGCAGTGAAGCCGGCTATGAGCAGTTCTTC.

The chain carries TRBV28 and TRBJ2-7; a weak D match, TRBD1 (7 bases). V was pared by 6 bases and J by 0 bases, with 15 bases between. The CDR3 has 15 amino acids. The germline V gene encodes CDR1 MDHEN and CDR2 SYDVKM. The CDR3, as DNA: TGTGCCAGCAGCCTATCAGGGGGGCCCTCCTACGAGCAGTACTTC. Encoded protein: CASSLSGGPSYEQYF. The full variable domain, rest sourced from reference TRBV28 and TRBJ2-7, is DVKVTQSSRYLVKRTGEKVFLECVQDMDHENMFWYRQDPGLGLRLIYFSYDVKMKEKGDIPEGYSVSREKKERFSLILESASTNQTSMYLCASSLSGGPSYEQYFGPGTRLTVT.

This clone was seen more than once but under ten times. V gene TRBV25-1 combines with J gene TRBJ1-1; maybe TRBD1 (6 bases). Per the germline V gene, CDR1 is MGHDK and CDR2 is SYGVNS. V lost 1 base and J lost 3, with 15 bases in between. The CDR3 consists of 16 residues. The CDR3 DNA follows: TGTGCCAGCAGTGAATTCGGGCAGGGGTTAGACACTGAAGCTTTCTTT. Amino acid sequence: CASSEFGQGLDTEAFF.

The chain is built from TRBV9 and TRBJ2-1; TRBD2 is a possible D gene (5 bases). The CDR3 consists of 13 residues. Germline CDR1 and CDR2: SGDLS and YYNGEE. V shed 3 bases and J shed 7 bases, with 11 bases lying between them. CDR3 sequence: CASSEDSVNEQFF. DNA for the CDR3: TGTGCCAGCAGCGAGGACTCTGTGAATGAGCAGTTCTTC.

V is TRBV14 and J is TRBJ2-7; 7 bases agree with TRBD1. CDR3 length equals 13 residues. V lost 8 bases, J lost 1 base, and 5 bases stayed unmatched. Per germline, CDR1 SGHDN and CDR2 FVKESK. Here the CDR3 reads CASAPGQSYEQYF. In DNA, the CDR3 is TGTGCCAGCGCTCCGGGACAGTCCTACGAGCAGTACTTC.

The chain carries TRBV5-1 and TRBJ2-1; 10 bases map to TRBD2. CDR1 and CDR2 (germline): SGHRS, YFSETQ. V lost 3 bases to trimming and J lost 0 bases; unmatched junction nucleotides: 6. This CDR3 comprises 17 residues. In nucleotides, the CDR3 is TGCGCCAGCAGCTACTCTAGCGGGGGAAGCTCCTACAATGAGCAGTTCTTC. The encoded protein is CASSYSSGGSSYNEQFF.

The chain couples TRBV6-4 to TRBJ2-6, with 7 bases that match TRBD1. Germline V gene lookup returns CDR1 MRHNA and CDR2 SNTAGT. The ends lost 2 bases at V and 2 bases at J; junction bases unmatched: 3. The CDR3 sequence is 16 residues long. CDR3 loop: CASSDTGTAGANVLTF. CDR3 sequence (DNA): TGTGCCAGCAGTGACACGGGGACAGCTGGGGCCAACGTCCTGACTTTC.

The V and J genes are TRBV2 and TRBJ1-3; D not resolved. The CDR3 is 13 residues long. Looked up from germline, CDR1 is SNHLY and CDR2 is FYNNEI. V dropped 6 bases and J dropped 0 bases, with 6 bases sitting between them. The CDR3 loop is CASSKSSGNTIYF. The CDR3 DNA is TGTGCCAGCAGCAAGTCCTCTGGAAACACCATATATTTT.

The count of this clone is one. The chain uses TRBV16 and TRBJ1-2, with a possible D match to TRBD1 (5 bases). Between the trimmed V and J ends, which lost 5 bases and 6 bases, there was a span of 16 bases. CDR3 length: 14 amino acids. Germline V CDR1 and CDR2: KGHSY, FQNENV. CDR3 in amino acids: CASSVLEGLDGYTF. The CDR3 DNA reads TGTGCCAGCAGCGTCCTCGAGGGGTTGGATGGCTACACCTTC.

The chain uses TRBV12-5 and TRBJ2-2; D is ambiguous. Germline CDR1 is LGHNT and CDR2 is FRNRAP. V was cut by 1 base and J by 2 bases, with 17 bases left in between. This CDR3 is built from 18 residues. DNA for the CDR3: TGTGCTAGTGGTTTGGACCGTTTTGGGGATCCCAACACCGGGGAGCTGTTTTTT. It encodes CASGLDRFGDPNTGELFF.

Remarks on this clone: Other nucleotide sequences in the sample specify the same CDR3. This chain connects TRBV25-1 to TRBJ2-2, with 12 nucleotides matching TRBD1. J lost 8 bases, V lost 5 bases, and 6 bases had no gene match. The CDR3 loop spans 15 amino acids. The germline gives CDR1 MGHDK, CDR2 SYGVNS. The CDR3 loop reads CASSRPGQGAGELFF. As DNA, the CDR3 is TGTGCCAGCAGTAGGCCGGGACAGGGGGCTGGGGAGCTGTTTTTT.